The entry below describes one T cell receptor (beta chain). Its matching antigen is unknown. With sequencing, the targeted depth ranged from 1 in 200,000 to 1 in 1 million T cells. Only in-frame clones appear in the TCRdb table, and some are missing; sequencing was by immunoSEQ multiplex PCR. Of more than 70,000 clones in the sample, around 79% are singletons; the top ten hold roughly 5%. The CDR3 extends over 15 amino acids. Trimming shortened V by 6 bases and J by 1 base, and 15 bases separated the two germline ends. Germline V CDR1 and CDR2: MNHNY, SVGAGI (reference sequence). This entry comes from a study of cytotoxic CD8 clonotypes in ibrutinib-treated CLL. Broader study findings: Clonality was higher at ibrutinib response and returned toward baseline at progression. Clonality measured at baseline exceeded age-matched healthy donors, tracking circulating CD8+ T-cell counts.

The sequence was obtained from a human donor with chronic lymphocytic leukemia. The chain links TRBV6-6 to TRBJ1-1, with D possibly being TRBD1 (5 bases). The source was PBMCs, collected after 12 months of ibrutinib treatment. The CDR3 loop reads CASSPRLGENTEAFF. The CDR3 region has the DNA TGTGCCAGCAGCCCACGTCTGGGGGAGAACACTGAAGCTTTCTTT.